Shown below are 8 T cell receptor beta chains from a single sample sequenced in a study of T cell changes during pregnancy in multiple sclerosis. The protocol was immunoSEQ multiplex PCR, while the TCRdb copy is restricted to in-frame clones and leaves out a portion. Here the sample spans under 65,000 clones, about 90% being singletons. The material sequenced was CD4+ T cells from peripheral blood mononuclear cells, taken after pregnancy. The receptor source for this set is a female donor with multiple sclerosis, enrolled in a pregnancy study.

The chain combines TRBV6-5 with TRBJ1-4, with D perhaps TRBD1 (6 bases). From germline, CDR1 is MNHEY and CDR2 SVGAGI. The CDR3 spans 15 residues. Trimming left V 0 bases short and J 6 bases short, with 11 bases between. The DNA for the CDR3 is TGTGCCAGCAGTTACTCGACAGGTTTTCATGAAAAACTGTTTTTT. It codes for CASSYSTGFHEKLFF.

This clone was observed once. The chain employs TRBV4-3 and TRBJ1-3; no firm D call. The CDR3 sequence is 15 residues long. Trimming shortened V by 0 bases and J by 5 bases, and 11 bases separated the two germline ends. Germline V lookup: CDR1 LGHNA, CDR2 YSLEER. The CDR3 DNA reads as TGCGCCAGCAGCCAAGATTGGGCAGCCCGAAACACCATATATTTT. Amino acids: CASSQDWAARNTIYF.

The CDR3 region is CASSLARGSKGGYTF. In DNA form, the CDR3 reads TGTGCCAGCAGCTTAGCGCGGGGCAGCAAGGGTGGCTACACCTTC. The rearrangement joins TRBV7-2 to TRBJ1-2, with D possibly matching TRBD1 (5 bases). Germline CDR1 reads SGHTA; CDR2 reads FQGNSA. The CDR3 totals 15 residues. With 0 bases removed from V and 7 bases from J, the gap between germline ends came to 15 bases.

The chain is built from TRBV4-3 and TRBJ1-2; 7 nucleotides agree with TRBD1. Germline trimming cut 4 bases from V and 4 bases from J; bases unmatched to any gene: 9. CDR3 length: 15 residues. Germline CDR1 is LGHNA and CDR2 is YSLEER. CDR3 residues: CASSRNRDSSYGYTF. DNA for the CDR3: TGCGCCAGCAGCCGGAACCGGGACAGCTCCTATGGCTACACCTTC.

This rearrangement joins TRBV4-3 to TRBJ2-7; the D gene is possibly TRBD2 (5 bases). This CDR3 has 14 residues. The germline V gene has CDR1 LGHNA and CDR2 YSLEER. Trimming shortened V by 2 bases and J by 6 bases, and 14 bases separated the two germline ends. This CDR3 is CASSQRLGNSEQYF. The CDR3 coding sequence is TGCGCCAGCAGCCAAAGGCTCGGGAACAGCGAGCAGTACTTC.

The chain is built from TRBV6-5 and TRBJ2-6, with 9 bases aligning to TRBD1. The CDR3 is 15 amino acids. CDR1 MNHEY and CDR2 SVGAGI come from the germline V gene. The ends lost 7 bases at V and 12 bases at J; junction bases unmatched: 13. CDR3 DNA: TGTGCCAGCAAGCTACAGGGGGCGCGGATCTCCGTCCTGACTTTC. Protein: CASKLQGARISVLTF.

The rearrangement uses TRBV7-2 and TRBJ1-2; weak D call: TRBD1 (5 bases). V was clipped by 1 base and J by 1 base, with 13 bases between them. Germline CDR1 reads SGHTA; CDR2 reads FQGNSA. This CDR3 region has 16 residues. The CDR3 sequence: CASSLVGAGLNYGYTF. The CDR3 bases are TGTGCCAGCAGCTTAGTAGGAGCAGGGCTTAACTATGGCTACACCTTC.

This chain connects TRBV6-5 to TRBJ2-7; weak D call: TRBD1 (5 bases). V lost 7 bases and J 2 bases, leaving 15 bases between the germline ends. Germline loops: CDR1 MNHEY, CDR2 SVGAGI. This CDR3 has 14 residues. Written as DNA, the CDR3 is TGTGCCAGCAATCCCTTGGCAGGGACCTACGAGCAGTACTTC. It specifies CASNPLAGTYEQYF.